The entry below describes one T cell receptor (beta chain). The antigen is unknown. The data belong to a study of T cells in localized non-small cell lung cancer. The germline gives CDR1 SGDLS, CDR2 YYNGEE. The CDR3 extends over 12 amino acids. V gave up 0 bases and J gave up 10 bases, with 10 bases separating them. Clones were sequenced by immunoSEQ multiplex PCR, and TCRdb holds only the in-frame ones, with some missing. This table holds 72,000 or so clones, 85% to 90% found once. Findings of the study overall: Overall survival was longer when the density of T cells in the blood was higher. The study detected a median about 60 of the top 100 tumor clones in adjacent lung. T cell clonality was highest in uninvolved adjacent lung, above tumor. Since sequencing was restricted to only one region of the tumor, intratumor heterogeneity remains a possibility.

This TCR was recovered from a male donor older than 55 with stage III squamous cell lung carcinoma. Sequencing was performed on peripheral blood, taken before any cancer treatment. The chain couples TRBV9 to TRBJ1-2; the D is unclear. The CDR3 protein is CASSVGALTYTF. The DNA for the CDR3 is TGTGCCAGCAGCGTAGGAGCCCTAACCTACACCTTC.